This T cell receptor (beta chain) was obtained from a study of T cells in Graves' hyperthyroidism and ophthalmopathy (dated by TCRdb to between 2018 and 2021). Background for the entire study: Peripheral blood was sampled at the time of initial diagnosis, prior to any treatment. To identify distinguishing TCR V-J signatures, a discovery cohort of around 100 patients was used, comprising 40 to 45 with Graves' ophthalmopathy and approximately 58 with stable Graves' hyperthyroidism. Prospective prediction of ophthalmopathy was tested in an independent validation cohort of some 20 hyperthyroidism patients and some 17 patients who later progressed to ophthalmopathy. For training and testing, the 95 to 100 patients in the discovery cohort were randomly divided in a 7:3 ratio. The study also compared thyroid tissue and blood T-cell repertoires from 6 or 7 Graves' hyperthyroidism patients. Following sampling, methimazole starting at 30 mg daily was given to hyperthyroidism patients, and high-dose intravenous methylprednisolone was given to ophthalmopathy patients. TCR Vbeta CDR3 sequencing of 130 to 150 peripheral blood samples (roughly 41 ophthalmopathy, over 70 hyperthyroidism and about 17 progressor patients) is reported in the paper. The full study reports these points: In validation, progression to ophthalmopathy was predicted by the model with 65% to 71% sensitivity and 72.22% specificity, a median of 6.5 months before onset. No statistical method was used to fix the sample size in advance, and group allocation was not hidden from the investigators. Most expanded thyroid clonotypes (frequency above 0.001) were also detected in blood, a finding suggesting that blood repertoires may reflect thyroid immune responses. A model built on a 13 V-J signature distinguished ophthalmopathy from stable hyperthyroidism, reaching about 88% sensitivity and 81.08% specificity in cross-validation and 80%/75% in testing.

CDR1 and CDR2, per the germline V gene (reference sequence), are SGHAT and FQDESV. Measured from the cysteine to the phenylalanine, the CDR3 is 17 residues long. Only the CDR3 DNA is retained, 51 bases long and in frame from the first base. Clipping removes 0 bases from V and 6 bases from J, with 6 as the unmatched junction base count. This clonotype occurred many times. Its antigen is not yet known. No base qualities exist here, and no much larger clone lies one base off it. A patient counted as having stable Graves' hyperthyroidism if no progression to ophthalmopathy occurred over 18 months of follow-up. Hyperthyroidism patients were aged 18 to 65 years and newly diagnosed, with disease duration of less than 2 months. Any patient with an uncontrolled infection, another autoimmune disease, pregnancy or lactation was excluded. Diagnoses relied on clinical symptoms, serum thyroxine and TRAb, thyroid ultrasound and orbital computed tomography. Ficoll-Paque density gradient centrifugation was used to isolate PBMCs from 8.5 to 10 ml of fresh peripheral blood. Total RNA was extracted using Trizol reagent, and RNA quality was assessed on an Agilent 2100 Bioanalyzer.

The TCR beta CDR3 regions were amplified from RNA transcripts. The TCR CDR3 was subjected to a first round of RT-PCR using the HTBI primer set and the Qiagen OneStep RT-PCR kit. The libraries were constructed in a second round of multiplex PCR and then size-selected and purified. The libraries were sequenced on an Illumina HiSeq2000 using paired-end 100 bp reads. Concerning the study's data processing: SOAPnuke was used to process the raw data, throwing out any read that contained adapters or uncalled bases, had a mean Phred below 15, or lacked an exact constant-primer or identifier match. COPE v1.2.5 was used to merge the high-quality paired reads, and each unique nucleotide sequence was defined as a clonotype. MiTCR v1.1 was used to align the clonotypes against IMGT TRBV, TRBD and TRBJ reference segments. Analysis was restricted to V-J combinations with a frequency above 0.0001, which covered roughly 99% of repertoires. A TCS score was defined as the ratio of F50 (clonal expansion) to E x V (chaos), with BLOSUM62-based TCRdist applied between CDR3 peptides within each V-J. Welch's t-statistics and random forest reduced approximately 520 V-J features to some 14, which were used in a naive Bayes classifier (R e1071). TCRdb redid the processing of the public reads, applying fastp at Q25 and MiXCR, and retained in-frame beta chains. All rows with the same CDR3 protein become a single entry with the most common DNA and genes. The V and J calls reflect TCRdb's pipeline rather than the authors' work. The sample data list fewer than 550,000 distinct CDR3 sequences, and around a sixth of these were observed just once. 13% to 15% of the sample comes from the top ten.

The specimen was blood. The chain joins TRBV11-1 to TRBJ2-1, with TRBD2 matching 12 junction bases. This receptor was taken from a woman under 30 with Graves' hyperthyroidism. The DNA reads as follows: TGTGCCAGCAGCTTAGCGGCTAGCGGGGGGGCTCGCAATGAGCAGTTCTTC. It translates as CASSLAASGGARNEQFF.